This T cell receptor (beta chain) appears in the sequencing data of a study of control samples from healthy donors and cancer patients. The data were produced by immunoSEQ multiplex PCR, yet TCRdb's version contains in-frame clones alone and is incomplete. The sample records approximately 170,000 clones, around nine tenths being singletons. V lost 3 bases, J lost 3 bases, and 12 bases lay in between. The CDR3 is made up of 16 amino acids. Per the germline V gene, CDR1 is MNHEY and CDR2 is SMNVEV (reference sequence). The sequence was collected from a man aged 30-40 years in good health. Sequenced input: blood. The chain links TRBV27 to TRBJ2-6; no reliable D call. CDR3 residues: CASSFFSLGGANVLTF. The CDR3 bases are TGTGCCAGCAGTTTTTTCAGCTTAGGTGGGGCCAACGTCCTGACTTTC.